This entry lists 8 T cell receptor beta chains sequenced from one sample in a study of blood T cell repertoires in COVID-19 (dated by TCRdb to 2020 to 2022). Library construction relied on the immunoSEQ multiplex PCR assay. Entries here come from immuneACCESS through TCRdb and include only in-frame sequences with V and J called. Some clones fail to appear in such tables; in the studies checked, an unresolved V gene covers under half of the shortfall, and the cause of the remainder is unknown. The sample has about 140,000 clones on record, roughly 85% of them singletons. The biggest ten clones account for less than 4.5% of the sample. Sample: PBMCs or T cells enriched from blood (not recorded which). These TCRs come from a man aged 45-60 years who had recovered from COVID-19.

The V gene is TRBV4-2, the J gene TRBJ1-1, with D tentatively TRBD1 (6 bases). CDR1 LGHNA and CDR2 YNFKEQ come from the germline V gene. The length of the CDR3 is 15 residues. Trimming stripped 1 base from V and 2 bases from J, with 11 bases between. The CDR3 spells CASSQGQGPNTEAFF. As DNA, the CDR3 is TGTGCCAGCAGCCAAGGGCAGGGGCCTAACACTGAAGCTTTCTTT.

V gene TRBV5-1 combines with J gene TRBJ2-3; no firm D call. The CDR3 spans 15 residues. V dropped 0 bases and J dropped 0 bases, with 8 bases sitting between them. Germline V gene sequence: CDR1 SGHRS, CDR2 YFSETQ. The CDR3 DNA reads TGCGCCAGCAGCTTGGCAGCGTTAAGCACAGATACGCAGTATTTT. Its translation is CASSLAALSTDTQYF.

The chain uses TRBV13 and TRBJ1-1; D not certain. V was trimmed by 1 base and J by 8 bases, leaving 8 bases between them. This CDR3 has 12 residues. Germline assignment: CDR1 PRHDT and CDR2 FYEKMQ (reference sequence). The CDR3 DNA follows: TGTGCCAGCAGCTTAGCCAGGTACGAAGCTTTCTTT. Amino acid sequence: CASSLARYEAFF.

The gene calls are TRBV3-1 (or the pseudogene TRBV3-2) and TRBJ2-1; the D is unclear. V was trimmed by 4 bases and J by 2 bases, leaving 9 bases between them. The germline V gene encodes CDR1 LGHDT and CDR2 YNNKEL (reference sequence). The CDR3 spans 14 residues. The DNA for the CDR3 is TGTGCCAGCAGCCCTCAGACACCCTACAATGAGCAGTTCTTC. It is translated as CASSPQTPYNEQFF.

This clone showed up just a few times. The chain combines TRBV10-3 with TRBJ1-2; the match to TRBD1 covers 7 bases. CDR1 ENHRY and CDR2 SYGVKD come from the germline V gene. After removal of 10 bases from V and 2 bases from J, the junction contained 13 bases not matched to a gene. This CDR3 is 15 amino acids long. The CDR3 here is CASTPGTGQNYGYTF. The DNA of the CDR3 is TGTGCCAGCACCCCGGGCACGGGACAGAACTATGGCTACACCTTC.

This clone was seen only once. DNA of the CDR3: TGTGCCAGTCAGGGGGCCCAAGAGACCCAGTACTTC. This translates into CASQGAQETQYF. The chain recombines TRBV6-6 with TRBJ2-5; TRBD1 agrees at 8 bases. Per germline, CDR1 MNHNY and CDR2 SVGAGI (reference sequence). Trimming took 9 bases from V and 1 from J; bases not matched to a gene: 1. This CDR3 is built from 12 residues.

The chain is built from TRBV19 and TRBJ2-7; perhaps TRBD1 as D (6 bases). CDR3 length: 13 residues. Germline V CDR1 and CDR2: LNHDA, SQIVND (reference sequence). V lost 2 bases, J lost 5 bases, and 10 bases lay in between. CDR3 residues: CASSISQGNEQYF. CDR3 DNA: TGTGCCAGTAGTATAAGTCAGGGGAACGAGCAGTACTTC.

This clone has a handful of counts. The genes are TRBV4-2 and TRBJ2-5, with 8 bases that match TRBD1. This CDR3 is 21 amino acids long. J gave up 5 bases and V 1 base, and 24 bases lay outside the gene matches. In germline, CDR1 is LGHNA, CDR2 YNFKEQ. The CDR3 DNA sequence: TGTGCCAGCAGCCAAGGGCTTTTGGGACAGGTTGGGCGGTTGGTTGGGGAGACCCAGTACTTC. Translation: CASSQGLLGQVGRLVGETQYF.